A single sample gave rise to the 4 T cell receptor beta chains below, sequenced in a study of blood T cell repertoires in COVID-19. This table comes from immunoSEQ multiplex PCR, and its TCRdb copy is limited to in-frame clones, with some not included. The data contain more than 85,000 clones, around nine tenths of them seen just once; the ten biggest clones take up around 2%. The sample was peripheral blood. These receptor sequences come from a man over 45 with COVID-19, enrolled during active disease.

This clone was counted a few times. The V and J genes are TRBV29-1 and TRBJ2-3; D call uncertain. The CDR3 consists of 14 residues. Deletions cut 3 bases from V and 4 bases from J, with 14 bases between. Germline V gene data show CDR1 as SQVTM and CDR2 as ANQGSEA. The CDR3 region is CSVDPSTLADTQYF. CDR3 nucleotides: TGCAGCGTTGACCCGTCTACTCTGGCAGATACGCAGTATTTT.

The chain employs TRBV5-5 and TRBJ2-7, with 9 bases identical to TRBD1. This CDR3 comprises 14 residues. J gave up 4 bases and V 5 bases, and 7 bases lay outside the gene matches. Germline CDR1 reads SGHKS; CDR2 reads YYEKEE (reference sequence). CDR3: CASRFGQGSYEQYF. The CDR3 region has the DNA TGTGCCAGCAGATTTGGACAGGGGTCGTACGAGCAGTACTTC.

The gene calls are TRBV9 and TRBJ2-3; 12 positions agree with TRBD2. CDR1 is SGDLS, CDR2 YYNGEE, per germline. This CDR3 spans 17 amino acids. The J segment lost 3 bases and the V segment lost 4 bases, leaving 9 bases of the junction unmatched. The DNA of the CDR3 is TGTGCCAGCAGCCCCGCCCCCACTAGCGGGGGGACAGATACGCAGTATTTT. It specifies CASSPAPTSGGTDTQYF.

V gene TRBV4-1 combines with J gene TRBJ2-7, with 9 bases identical to TRBD1. The germline V gene has CDR1 MGHRA and CDR2 YSYEKL. V lost 4 bases, J lost 3 bases, and 1 base stayed unmatched. The CDR3 extends over 13 amino acids. The CDR3 sequence is CASSRDRDYEQYF. The CDR3 bases are TGCGCCAGCAGCCGGGACAGGGACTACGAGCAGTACTTC.